This entry lists 26 T cell receptor beta chains sequenced from one sample in a study of blood T cell repertoires in COVID-19 (dated by TCRdb to about 2020). Library generation was performed with the immunoSEQ multiplex PCR assay. Imported from immuneACCESS, the table was reduced by TCRdb to in-frame sequences with V and J called. These copies leave out some clones; in studies compared against another copy, an unresolved V gene accounts for under half, and the cause of the remainder is not known. A total of about 240,000 clones appear in this sample, more than 75% of them only once. Around 12% of the sample goes to the ten largest clones. Source material: peripheral blood. These receptor sequences come from an older woman with active or convalescent COVID-19.

The chain combines TRBV28 with TRBJ2-7, with TRBD1 matching 10 bases. Looked up from germline, CDR1 is MDHEN and CDR2 is SYDVKM. V was clipped by 6 bases and J by 3 bases; unmatched bases: 2. There are 13 residues in the CDR3. CDR3 coding DNA: TGTGCCAGCAGACGGACAGGGGGCTACGAGCAGTACTTC. The encoded protein is CASRRTGGYEQYF.

At least ten counts were recorded for this clone. The chain is built from TRBV2 and TRBJ1-6, with D perhaps matching TRBD1 (5 bases). V was pared by 2 bases and J by 10 bases, with 9 bases between. Per the germline V gene, CDR1 is SNHLY and CDR2 is FYNNEI. The CDR3 runs 13 residues. The CDR3 loop is CASSEQGRSPLHF. The CDR3 DNA is TGTGCCAGCAGTGAACAGGGAAGATCACCCCTCCACTTT.

The V gene is TRBV30, the J gene TRBJ1-5; 8 nucleotides align to TRBD1. The germline gives CDR1 GTSNPN, CDR2 SVGIG (reference sequence). The CDR3 sequence is 13 residues long. V shed 2 bases, J shed 5 bases, and the junction held 2 bases outside the gene matches. The CDR3 DNA follows: TGTGCCTGGAGTATACAGGGGGATCAGCCCCAGCATTTT. Protein product: CAWSIQGDQPQHF.

The genes are TRBV7-8 and TRBJ1-2, with TRBD1 matching 7 bases. V trimming: 5 bases; J trimming: 0 bases; junction bases outside the gene matches: 6. Germline lookup yields CDR1 SGHVS and CDR2 FQNEAQ. The CDR3 loop spans 15 amino acids. In DNA form, the CDR3 reads TGTGCCAGCAGCCAAAGACAGGGTGCTAACTATGGCTACACCTTC. Protein product: CASSQRQGANYGYTF.

V is TRBV27 and J is TRBJ1-5; 7 positions match TRBD1. From germline, CDR1 is MNHEY and CDR2 SMNVEV (reference sequence). This CDR3 comprises 13 residues. V was clipped by 8 bases and J by 7 bases; unmatched bases: 8. CDR3: CASRQGPQQPQHF. The CDR3 DNA reads TGTGCCAGCCGACAGGGTCCCCAACAGCCCCAGCATTTT.

J is TRBJ2-5 and V is TRBV5-6; D might be TRBD2 (6 bases). Germline CDR1 and CDR2: SGHDT and YYEEEE. Trimming cost V 0 bases and J 2 bases, with 11 bases left between them. The CDR3 sequence is 15 residues long. In nucleotides, the CDR3 is TGTGCCAGCAGCTTGGTGGACTACCATCAAGAGACCCAGTACTTC. Encoded protein: CASSLVDYHQETQYF. The whole variable domain, remainder taken from reference TRBV5-6 and TRBJ2-5, is DAGVTQSPTHLIKTRGQQVTLRCSPKSGHDTVSWYQQALGQGPQFIFQYYEEEERQRGNFPDRFSGHQFPNYSSELNVNALLLGDSALYLCASSLVDYHQETQYFGPGTRLLVL.

This rearrangement joins TRBV6-5 to TRBJ1-3; D gene uncertain. The CDR3 is 12 residues long. V was trimmed by 4 bases and J by 4 bases, leaving 5 bases between them. In germline, CDR1 is MNHEY, CDR2 SVGAGI. Here the CDR3 DNA reads TGTGCCAGCAGTTCACAGGGAAACACCATATATTTT. As protein: CASSSQGNTIYF.

This clone is a singleton in its sample. The CDR3 sequence is CASTPPLAGSLAKNIQYF. CDR3 coding DNA: TGTGCCAGCACCCCCCCACTAGCGGGGTCACTAGCCAAAAACATTCAGTACTTC. This chain joins TRBV11-3 and TRBJ2-4, with 10 bases that match TRBD2. Germline CDR1 reads SGHNT; CDR2 reads YENEEA. The CDR3 is made up of 18 amino acids. V was pared by 7 bases and J by 0 bases, with 12 bases of the junction left unmatched.

The chain joins TRBV11-2 to TRBJ2-3; 11 positions match TRBD2. CDR1 SGHAT and CDR2 FQNNGV come from the germline V gene. The CDR3 spans 16 residues. V dropped 1 base and J dropped 5; count of bases not matched to a gene: 5. The CDR3 bases are TGTGCCAGCAGCTTAGCTAGCGGGGGGTCTGGAGATACGCAGTATTTT. This translates into CASSLASGGSGDTQYF.

The gene calls are TRBV6-5 and TRBJ1-1; perhaps TRBD1 as D (5 bases). CDR1 MNHEY and CDR2 SVGAGI come from the germline V gene. Deletions cut 7 bases from V and 5 bases from J, with 20 bases between. The CDR3 runs to 15 residues. The DNA for the CDR3 is TGTGCCAGCACGACTTGGGGGGTAGAGGGGACTGAAGCTTTCTTT. Translation: CASTTWGVEGTEAFF.

This clone was counted once. CDR3 coding DNA: TGTGCCAGTAGCCTCCGGGGGGGCGATGAGCAGTTCTTC. Translated, it gives CASSLRGGDEQFF. The rearrangement joins TRBV19 to TRBJ2-1; 8 bases map to TRBD2. V shed 6 bases and J 8 bases; nucleotides not matched to a gene: 6. The V gene's germline CDR1 is LNHDA and CDR2 SQIVND (reference sequence). The CDR3 contains 13 residues.

The gene calls are TRBV7-9 and TRBJ2-5; TRBD2 matches at 12 bases. This CDR3 has 16 amino acids. The junction had 9 bases not matched to a gene; V was cut back by 5 bases and J by 5 bases. CDR1 and CDR2 (germline): SEHNR, FQNEAQ (reference sequence). The CDR3 here is CASSPLAGGRGETQYF. DNA of the CDR3: TGTGCCAGCAGCCCTCTAGCGGGGGGGCGCGGGGAGACCCAGTACTTC. Variable domain in full (rest from reference TRBV7-9 and TRBJ2-5): DTGVSQNPRHKITKRGQNVTFRCDPISEHNRLYWYRQTLGQGPEFLTYFQNEAQLEKSRLLSDRFSAERPKGSFSTLEIQRTEQGDSAMYLCASSPLAGGRGETQYFGPGTRLLVL.

This rearrangement joins TRBV9 to TRBJ2-7; 9 bases line up with TRBD1. Trimming at V came to 3 bases and at J to 6 bases, leaving 7 bases not matched to a gene. There are 14 residues in the CDR3. Germline values: CDR1 SGDLS, CDR2 YYNGEE. The CDR3: CASSARTGVGEQYF. CDR3 nucleotides: TGTGCCAGCAGCGCAAGGACAGGGGTCGGCGAGCAGTACTTC.

The rearrangement links TRBV29-1 to TRBJ2-3; TRBD2 matches at 10 bases. In germline, CDR1 is SQVTM, CDR2 ANQGSEA. With V trimmed by 7 bases and J by 2 bases, 6 bases remained unmatched. The CDR3 totals 14 residues. The CDR3: CSAAAGGPTDTQYF. Written as DNA, the CDR3 is TGCAGCGCCGCAGCGGGGGGGCCCACAGATACGCAGTATTTT.

Concerning this clone: In the same sample, other DNA sequences code for this CDR3. The V and J genes are TRBV5-1 and TRBJ1-2, with a tentative D call TRBD1 (6 bases). The germline gives CDR1 SGHRS, CDR2 YFSETQ. The CDR3 has 15 residues. V lost 5 bases and J lost 0, with 14 bases in between. The CDR3 DNA reads as TGCGCCAGCAGTTTGTCCGGGACACCTAACTATGGCTACACCTTC. This codes for CASSLSGTPNYGYTF.

The J gene is TRBJ1-4, the V gene TRBV25-1; D call uncertain. The germline V and J ends were trimmed by 8 bases and 0 bases, with 13 bases remaining between them. In germline, CDR1 is MGHDK, CDR2 SYGVNS. The CDR3 runs to 15 residues. CDR3 protein: CASSGPTATNEKLFF. Written as DNA, the CDR3 is TGTGCCAGCTCCGGTCCCACCGCAACTAATGAAAAACTGTTTTTT.

This clone was observed a few times. V and J are TRBV7-9 and TRBJ1-1; the D is unclear. Germline CDR1 is SEHNR and CDR2 is FQNEAQ (reference sequence). The CDR3 contains 14 residues. V lost 1 base, J lost 0 bases, and 6 bases lay in between. The CDR3: CASSLVSVNTEAFF. For the CDR3, the DNA is TGTGCCAGCAGCTTAGTGTCAGTGAACACTGAAGCTTTCTTT.

The chain joins TRBV19 to TRBJ1-2; 8 bases match TRBD1. CDR3 size: 15 residues. Germline CDR1 reads LNHDA; CDR2 reads SQIVND (reference sequence). The ends lost 5 bases at V and 7 bases at J; junction bases unmatched: 12. The CDR3, as DNA: TGTGCCAGTAGTTCCGGCGCAGGGGGCGAAGTTGGCTACACCTTC. Translated: CASSSGAGGEVGYTF.

This clone was detected once. The chain couples TRBV7-6 to TRBJ2-5; 7 bases map to TRBD2. The germline V gene has CDR1 SGHVS and CDR2 FNYEAQ. V lost 5 bases and J lost 2; bases outside the gene matches: 14. The CDR3 contains 17 residues. Written as DNA, the CDR3 is TGTGCCAGCAGCCCCGGGGAGGGAAGGCCTCGGCAAGAGACCCAGTACTTC. Its translation: CASSPGEGRPRQETQYF.

The V and J genes are TRBV10-3 and TRBJ1-6, with 8 bases lining up with TRBD1. The CDR3 length is 16 residues. Germline lookup yields CDR1 ENHRY and CDR2 SYGVKD. After removal of 0 bases from V and 5 bases from J, the junction contained 3 bases not matched to a gene. The chain's CDR3 is CAISESWTGNNSPLHF. The CDR3 nucleotides are TGTGCCATCAGTGAGTCCTGGACAGGGAATAATTCACCCCTCCACTTT.

The chain joins TRBV6-5 to TRBJ2-7; maybe TRBD2 (5 bases). This CDR3 comprises 14 residues. CDR1 and CDR2 (germline): MNHEY, SVGAGI. Between the trimmed V and J ends, which lost 2 bases and 3 bases, there was a span of 11 bases. The CDR3 coding sequence is TGTGCCAGCAGTTACGGGGTCACTAGCTACGAGCAGTACTTC. This gives the protein CASSYGVTSYEQYF.

The V call is TRBV10-3, the J call TRBJ1-2, with 7 bases lining up with TRBD1. Trimming removed 6 bases from V and 5 bases from J; junction bases left unmatched: 6. The CDR3 sequence is 13 residues long. In germline, CDR1 is ENHRY, CDR2 SYGVKD. The CDR3 region is CAISARTGYGYTF. The CDR3 nucleotides read TGTGCCATCAGCGCTCGGACAGGTTATGGCTACACCTTC.

The count of this clone is one. The rearrangement links TRBV2 to TRBJ1-2; no reliable D call. V lost 4 bases to trimming and J lost 5 bases, with 14 bases between them. Germline V gives CDR1 SNHLY, CDR2 FYNNEI. This CDR3 has 14 amino acids. The CDR3 DNA is TGTGCCAGCAGTGGCCCGGGTACCTATTATGGCTACACCTTC. Translated, it gives CASSGPGTYYGYTF.

This clone was seen a few times. This sample also contains other DNA sequences that code for the same CDR3. The V and J genes are TRBV29-1 and TRBJ2-6; D unresolved. CDR3 length: 12 amino acids. V was trimmed by 5 bases and J by 1 base, leaving 3 bases between them. The germline CDR1 and CDR2 sequences are SQVTM and ANQGSEA. The CDR3 sequence is CSVSSGANVLTF. CDR3 in DNA: TGCAGCGTTTCTTCTGGGGCCAACGTCCTGACTTTC.

V and J are TRBV10-3 and TRBJ1-6; tentatively, D is TRBD1 (5 bases). The CDR3 runs to 14 residues. CDR1 ENHRY and CDR2 SYGVKD come from the germline V gene. V lost 4 bases and J 10 bases, leaving 14 bases between the germline ends. DNA for the CDR3: TGTGCCATCAGTGGGGCAGGGTTTAACTCACCCCTCCACTTT. Encoded protein: CAISGAGFNSPLHF.

This chain connects TRBV7-9 to TRBJ1-4; D may be TRBD1 (6 bases). Germline V CDR1 and CDR2: SEHNR, FQNEAQ (reference sequence). The CDR3 loop spans 15 amino acids. Deletions cut 0 bases from V and 3 bases from J, with 8 bases between. CDR3 sequence reads: CASSLAGTPNEKLFF. The CDR3 bases are TGTGCCAGCAGCTTAGCCGGGACACCTAATGAAAAACTGTTTTTT.